A selection of T cell receptor beta chains follows, all from one sample in a study of blood T cell repertoires in COVID-19. TCRdb's table, derived via immunoSEQ multiplex PCR, lists solely in-frame clones and lacks some. The sample lists 65,000 to 75,000 clones; roughly nine tenths were seen once. Sequencing was done on a sample of peripheral blood. Receptor source: a man in his fifties with acute or convalescent COVID-19. Both conserved end residues are part of each CDR3. Each record gives: clone size, D gene, J gene, V gene, CDR3 protein, CDR3 DNA. The D gene is left open where the match is weak. Only part of the rows carry a size: once, few, many, or a class if the clone is expanded.

NA,TRBD1,TRBJ2-3,TRBV28,CASSSRSQGLGDTQYF,TGTGCCAGCAGTTCCCGGTCACAGGGGTTAGGAGATACGCAGTATTTT
NA,NA,TRBJ1-5,TRBV6-2/TRBV6-3,CASSYSHFGQPQHF,TGTGCCAGCAGTTACTCCCATTTCGGTCAGCCCCAGCATTTT
NA,NA,TRBJ1-5,TRBV2,CASNWQVEQPQHF,TGTGCCAGCAATTGGCAGGTAGAGCAGCCCCAGCATTTT
NA,NA,TRBJ2-3,TRBV5-1,CASARLGGTDTQYF,TGCGCCAGCGCTAGACTAGGGGGCACAGATACGCAGTATTTT
few,NA,TRBJ2-7,TRBV13,CASSLGIRERHEQYF,TGTGCCAGCAGCTTAGGAATCCGGGAGAGGCACGAGCAGTACTTC
NA,TRBD2,TRBJ2-4,TRBV28,CASTPPTSGRATDIQYF,TGTGCCAGCACCCCACCGACTAGCGGGAGGGCCACGGACATTCAGTACTTC
NA,TRBD1,TRBJ2-2,TRBV5-6,CASSPLRGLTTGELFF,TGTGCCAGCAGCCCCCTTAGGGGGCTAACAACCGGGGAGCTGTTTTTT
NA,NA,TRBJ1-5,TRBV28,CASSSGRDTGLSNQPQHF,TGTGCCAGCAGTTCAGGACGAGATACAGGATTGAGCAATCAGCCCCAGCATTTT
NA,NA,TRBJ2-5,TRBV11-2,CASSLDRWQETQYF,TGTGCCAGCAGCTTAGATCGGTGGCAAGAGACCCAGTACTTC
NA,TRBD2,TRBJ2-2,TRBV11-3,CASSQRAGGPGELFF,TGTGCCAGCAGCCAGAGAGCGGGGGGACCCGGGGAGCTGTTTTTT
NA,TRBD2,TRBJ2-7,TRBV19,CASSRTSGIGEQYF,TGTGCCAGTAGTAGGACTAGCGGGATCGGGGAGCAGTACTTC
NA,TRBD1,TRBJ2-6,TRBV27,CASSLKKSDRWGTNSGANVLTF,TGTGCCAGCAGTTTAAAGAAGTCGGACAGGTGGGGAACTAACTCTGGGGCCAACGTCCTGACTTTC
NA,TRBD2,TRBJ2-2,TRBV20-1,CSASLGGKTGELFF,TGCAGTGCTAGTTTGGGGGGGAAGACCGGGGAGCTGTTTTTT